These 21 T cell receptor beta chains were sequenced from one sample in a study of cytomegalovirus exposure and HLA in healthy donors. The PCR had 60 Vbeta and 13 Jbeta primers. Profiled with immunoSEQ multiplex PCR; TCRdb holds only in-frame clones, not every one. The sample holds 90,000 or so clones; roughly 80% are singletons and the top ten take roughly 2%. Material for sequencing was PBMCs. These receptors were taken from a boy younger than 18 in good health and CMV-seronegative.

This clone showed up just once. V and J are TRBV15 and TRBJ1-5, with D unresolved. Germline V gene lookup returns CDR1 LNHNV and CDR2 YYDKDF (reference sequence). Trimming stripped 0 bases from V and 7 bases from J, with 10 bases between. The CDR3 loop spans 14 amino acids. For the CDR3, the DNA is TGTGCCACCAGCAGAGACCGGGAGGTCCAGCCCCAGCATTTT. As protein: CATSRDREVQPQHF.

The rearrangement uses TRBV6-6 and TRBJ1-1; D remains unclear. The CDR3 is 13 amino acids. CDR1 MNHNY and CDR2 SVGAGI come from the germline V gene (reference sequence). The germline V and J ends were trimmed by 2 bases and 11 bases, with 15 bases remaining between them. CDR3 sequence (DNA): TGTGCCAGCAGTTACCCCCAAGGGAGGAAGGCTTTCTTT. This translates into CASSYPQGRKAFF.

This clone has just a few counts. The chain combines TRBV4-1 with TRBJ1-1; possible D gene TRBD1, 6 bases. V shed 4 bases and J shed 6 bases, with 27 bases lying between them. Germline-derived CDR1 and CDR2 are MGHRA and YSYEKL. The CDR3 extends over 18 amino acids. The CDR3 loop is CASSPRGSGTSYRPEAFF. The CDR3 DNA sequence: TGCGCCAGCAGCCCCCGGGGATCCGGGACATCGTATCGACCTGAAGCTTTCTTT.

This clone was detected only once. The chain combines TRBV15 with TRBJ1-1, with D unresolved. Trimming took 2 bases from V and 0 from J, leaving 10 bases between them. Germline V CDR1 and CDR2: LNHNV, YYDKDF (reference sequence). The CDR3 length is 15 residues. The CDR3 here is CATSRQVTLNTEAFF. CDR3 bases: TGTGCCACCAGCAGACAAGTCACTTTGAACACTGAAGCTTTCTTT.

This chain joins TRBV5-1 and TRBJ2-7, with TRBD1 as a possible D gene (5 bases). V was clipped by 0 bases and J by 5 bases, with 15 bases between them. Germline V CDR1 and CDR2: SGHRS, YFSETQ. The CDR3 spans 15 residues. The CDR3 DNA follows: TGCGCCAGCAGCTTGGCCATTAGGGGCCGCAACGAGCAGTACTTC. This codes for CASSLAIRGRNEQYF.

V and J are TRBV29-1 and TRBJ2-6; 7 bases match TRBD1. From germline, CDR1 is SQVTM and CDR2 ANQGSEA. The CDR3 totals 14 residues. V shed 6 bases, J shed 2 bases, and the junction held 4 bases outside the gene matches. The CDR3 region has the DNA TGCAGCGTGACCCAGGGGGCTGGGGCCAACGTCCTGACTTTC. It yields the protein CSVTQGAGANVLTF.

CDR3 nucleotide sequence: TGCGCCAGCAGCCTGTATGGAGGAGAGGGCTATGGCTACACCTTC. Its protein product is CASSLYGGEGYGYTF. This rearrangement joins TRBV4-3 to TRBJ1-2; D remains unclear. CDR1 is LGHNA and CDR2 is YSLEER in the germline V gene. CDR3 length equals 15 residues. Trimming cost V 4 bases and J 4 bases, with 16 bases left between them.

This clone was picked up one time. CDR3 nucleotides: TGTGCCAGCAGCCCATTATTAGCGAACACCGGGGAGCTGTTTTTT. Translating gives CASSPLLANTGELFF. This chain connects TRBV6-5 to TRBJ2-2; D ambiguous. Trimming removed 6 bases at V and 0 bases at J, with 11 bases between. Looked up from germline, CDR1 is MNHEY and CDR2 is SVGAGI. This CDR3 comprises 15 residues.

The rearrangement links TRBV14 to TRBJ2-7; 8 bases line up with TRBD2. The CDR3 totals 15 residues. The V gene's germline CDR1 is SGHDN and CDR2 FVKESK. V was pared by 2 bases and J by 7 bases, with 10 bases of the junction left unmatched. The CDR3 spells CASSQSGGVLGEQYF. DNA of the CDR3: TGTGCCAGCAGCCAAAGCGGGGGAGTTTTAGGAGAGCAGTACTTC.

The J gene is TRBJ2-1, the V gene TRBV2; D call uncertain. V was shortened by 4 bases and J by 7 bases, with 5 bases between the two germline ends. The CDR3 consists of 11 residues. Germline V gene sequence: CDR1 SNHLY, CDR2 FYNNEI. Here the CDR3 reads CASSGRNEQFF. For the CDR3, the DNA is TGTGCCAGCAGTGGCCGGAATGAGCAGTTCTTC.

This chain's CDR3 is CASSRQDRGSSEAFF. CDR3 nucleotides: TGCGCCAGCAGCAGACAGGACAGGGGATCTTCTGAAGCTTTCTTT. This chain uses TRBV5-1 with TRBJ1-1, with 9 bases fitting TRBD1. Germline V gives CDR1 SGHRS, CDR2 YFSETQ. Germline trimming cut 4 bases from V and 6 bases from J; bases unmatched to any gene: 10. This CDR3 contains 15 residues.

This chain uses TRBV27 with TRBJ1-1, with D perhaps matching TRBD1 (5 bases). The CDR3 is 12 amino acids. V dropped 0 bases and J dropped 9 bases, with 8 bases sitting between them. Germline V gene sequence: CDR1 MNHEY, CDR2 SMNVEV (reference sequence). CDR3 bases: TGTGCCAGCAGTTTATCAGGGGCCCAAGCTTTCTTT. It codes for CASSLSGAQAFF.

V is TRBV27 and J is TRBJ2-7, with D maybe TRBD1 (6 bases). V gave up 3 bases and J gave up 1 base, with 7 bases separating them. Germline-derived CDR1 and CDR2 are MNHEY and SMNVEV (reference sequence). The CDR3 has 13 amino acids. In nucleotides, the CDR3 is TGTGCCAGCAGTTTCACAGGGTCCTACGAGCAGTACTTC. Translated, it gives CASSFTGSYEQYF.

The V call is TRBV29-1, the J call TRBJ2-7; TRBD1 matches 7 bases. CDR3 length: 13 residues. Germline CDR1 SQVTM, CDR2 ANQGSEA. V trimming: 6 bases; J trimming: 3 bases; junction bases outside the gene matches: 8. CDR3 nucleotides: TGCAGCGTCCCCGGACAGGCGAACTACGAGCAGTACTTC. Its translation is CSVPGQANYEQYF.

This clone came up a few times. The chain has TRBV7-9 and TRBJ1-2, with a possible D match to TRBD1 (5 bases). CDR3 length: 14 amino acids. CDR1 and CDR2 from the germline V gene are SEHNR and FQNEAQ (reference sequence). The V gene lost 5 bases and the J gene lost 6 bases, with 16 bases spanning the gap. CDR3 in amino acids: CASSPESGTHGYTF. As DNA, the CDR3 is TGTGCCAGCAGCCCGGAGAGCGGGACCCATGGCTACACCTTC.

CDR3 bases: TGTGCCAGCAGCGGGGGCACTCTCACAGATACGCAGTATTTT. This gives the protein CASSGGTLTDTQYF. The chain joins TRBV9 to TRBJ2-3, with D perhaps matching TRBD1 (5 bases). This CDR3 spans 14 amino acids. CDR1 and CDR2 (germline): SGDLS, YYNGEE. V was shortened by 3 bases and J by 2 bases, with 10 bases between the two germline ends.

CDR3 sequence reads: CASGYGGSNTEAFF. CDR3 DNA: TGTGCTAGTGGTTACGGGGGGTCGAACACTGAAGCTTTCTTT. V and J are TRBV12-5 and TRBJ1-1; D is perhaps TRBD1 (5 bases). The CDR3 totals 14 residues. The V and J ends lost 4 bases and 1 base respectively, with 10 bases between them. The germline V gene has CDR1 LGHNT and CDR2 FRNRAP.

The rearrangement uses TRBV6-5 and TRBJ1-1; perhaps TRBD1 as D (6 bases). Germline V lookup: CDR1 MNHEY, CDR2 SVGAGI. With 6 bases removed from V and 1 base from J, the gap between germline ends came to 6 bases. CDR3 length: 12 residues. This chain's CDR3 is CASRGQNTEAFF. CDR3 sequence (DNA): TGTGCCAGCAGGGGACAGAACACTGAAGCTTTCTTT.

This clone was seen only once. This rearrangement joins TRBV5-4 to TRBJ1-6, with a weak D call TRBD1 (6 bases). Germline V gene sequence: CDR1 SGHNT, CDR2 YYREEE (reference sequence). The ends were cut back, 4 bases at V and 7 bases at J, with 24 bases in the middle. The CDR3 sequence is 18 residues long. CDR3: CASSREGRGSLGNSPLHF. The CDR3, as DNA: TGTGCCAGCAGCCGAGAAGGCAGGGGATCTCTCGGCAATTCACCCCTCCACTTT. The full variable domain, its missing parts supplied by reference TRBV5-4 and TRBJ1-6, is ETGVTQSPTHLIKTRGQQVTLRCSSQSGHNTVSWYQQALGQGPQFIFQYYREEENGRGNFPPRFSGLQFPNYSSELNVNALELDDSALYLCASSREGRGSLGNSPLHFGNGTRLTVT.

This clone has just one count. This chain links TRBV7-2 with TRBJ2-3; 11 positions match TRBD2. This CDR3 contains 16 residues. Looked up from germline, CDR1 is SGHTA and CDR2 is FQGNSA. V shed 5 bases and J 7 bases; nucleotides not matched to a gene: 11. For the CDR3, the DNA is TGTGCCAGCAGCGTAGTAGCGGGAGGGAGACTAAATACGCAGTATTTT. Residues: CASSVVAGGRLNTQYF.

The chain joins TRBV7-9 to TRBJ2-7; TRBD1 might be the D (5 bases). Between the trimmed V and J ends, which lost 1 base and 7 bases, there was a span of 11 bases. The CDR3 consists of 13 residues. Germline V gene sequence: CDR1 SEHNR, CDR2 FQNEAQ (reference sequence). The CDR3 loop reads CASSLGTPREQYF. As DNA, the CDR3 is TGTGCCAGCAGCTTAGGGACACCGAGGGAGCAGTACTTC.